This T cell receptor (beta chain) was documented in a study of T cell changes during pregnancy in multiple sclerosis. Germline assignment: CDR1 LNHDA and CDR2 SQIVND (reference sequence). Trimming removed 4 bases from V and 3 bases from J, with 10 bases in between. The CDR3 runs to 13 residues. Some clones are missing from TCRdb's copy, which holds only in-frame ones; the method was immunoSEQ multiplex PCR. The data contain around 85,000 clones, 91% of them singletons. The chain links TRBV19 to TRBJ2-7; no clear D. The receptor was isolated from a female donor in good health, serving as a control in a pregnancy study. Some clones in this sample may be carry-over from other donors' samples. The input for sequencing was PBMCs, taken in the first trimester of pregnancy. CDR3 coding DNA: TGTGCCAGTAGTAATCAGAACCTCTACGAGCAGTACTTC. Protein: CASSNQNLYEQYF.